These T cell receptor beta chains were read from a single sample in a study of type 1 and type 2 diabetes patients. MiXCR, applied by TCRdb to the multiplex PCR reads, yields one record per CDR3 protein. The sample lists about 290,000 distinct CDR3 sequences, approximately 50% occurring once. The sequenced sample consisted of peripheral blood mononuclear cells (PBMCs). The receptors derive from a man aged 18-30 years with type 2 diabetes. The CDR3 runs from the conserved cysteine through the conserved F or W. The D gene is left open where the match is weak. Only some rows state a clone size, as once, few, many or a class for expanded clones.

j_call	clone_size	v_call	d_call	cdr3_aa	cdr3_nt
TRBJ2-1	few	TRBV15	NA	CATSRGEDNEQFF	TGTGCCACCAGCAGAGGCGAGGACAATGAGCAGTTCTTC
TRBJ2-2	NA	TRBV10-3	NA	CAISESQGYTGGLFF	TGTGCCATCAGTGAGTCTCAAGGCTACACCGGGGGGCTGTTTTTT
TRBJ2-1	NA	TRBV7-8	TRBD1	CASSLLGQPEQFF	TGTGCCAGCAGCTTACTGGGACAGCCGGAGCAGTTCTTC
TRBJ1-5	NA	TRBV6-6	NA	CASSAQTGLNQPQHF	TGTGCCAGCAGCGCTCAAACAGGGCTCAATCAGCCCCAGCATTTT
TRBJ1-4	NA	TRBV24-1	NA	CATSQGLANEKLFF	TGTGCCACCAGCCAGGGCTTGGCTAATGAAAAACTGTTTTTT
TRBJ1-4	NA	TRBV19	NA	CASKWSSGEKLFF	TGTGCCAGTAAATGGTCGAGCGGTGAAAAACTGTTTTTT
TRBJ2-3	NA	TRBV12-3/TRBV12-4	TRBD2	CASSPGGANDTQYF	TGTGCCAGCAGTCCGGGGGGAGCGAACGATACGCAGTATTTT
TRBJ2-2	NA	TRBV24-1	NA	CATSTGPGSNTGELFF	TGTGCCACCAGTACGGGCCCTGGGTCAAACACCGGGGAGCTGTTTTTT
TRBJ2-3	NA	TRBV6-5	TRBD1	CASSRTGSTDTQYF	TGTGCCAGCAGTCGGACAGGTAGCACAGATACGCAGTATTTT
TRBJ2-1	NA	TRBV28	NA	CASSHIRLGNEQFF	TGTGCCAGCTCCCACATCCGACTCGGCAATGAGCAGTTCTTC
TRBJ2-1	few	TRBV7-6	TRBD2	CASSFGGGDDEQFF	TGTGCCAGCAGCTTCGGGGGGGGCGACGATGAGCAGTTCTTC
TRBJ2-5	NA	TRBV5-1	TRBD2	CASSVTSGGGKTQYF	TGCGCCAGCAGCGTAACTAGCGGGGGGGGGAAGACCCAGTACTTC
TRBJ2-7	once	TRBV5-1	TRBD2	CASSLRALASGGATEQYF	TGCGCCAGCAGCTTGAGGGCTTTGGCTAGCGGGGGGGCCACTGAGCAGTACTTC
TRBJ1-4	NA	TRBV20-1	NA	CSAKQPNEKLFF	TGCAGTGCCAAGCAGCCTAATGAAAAACTGTTTTTT
TRBJ2-1	NA	TRBV24-1	NA	CATTRPTKGGAYNEQFF	TGTGCCACAACCCGCCCTACAAAGGGAGGCGCCTACAATGAGCAGTTCTTC
TRBJ2-5	many	TRBV7-3	TRBD1	CASSSGQGEETQYF	TGTGCCAGCAGCTCGGGACAGGGTGAAGAGACCCAGTACTTC
TRBJ1-5	NA	TRBV2	NA	CASSEELQRPQHF	TGTGCCAGCAGTGAAGAACTCCAGCGGCCCCAGCATTTT
TRBJ2-7	NA	TRBV6-2/TRBV6-3	NA	CASRTHYEQYF	TGTGCCAGTAGGACCCACTACGAGCAGTACTTC
TRBJ2-5	few	TRBV7-3	NA	CASSLTPGETQYF	TGTGCCAGCAGCTTAACTCCGGGCGAGACCCAGTACTTC
TRBJ2-6	few	TRBV19	NA	CASSWAGDFSGANVLTF	TGTGCCAGTAGTTGGGCAGGGGATTTCTCTGGGGCCAACGTCCTGACTTTC
TRBJ1-5	NA	TRBV19	NA	CASRFSQFDQPQHF	TGTGCCAGTAGATTTTCACAGTTCGATCAGCCCCAGCATTTT
TRBJ2-6	NA	TRBV19	NA	CASSMRAGVDSGANVLTF	TGTGCCAGTAGTATGAGGGCAGGGGTTGACTCTGGGGCCAACGTCCTGACTTTC
TRBJ2-1	NA	TRBV11-3	TRBD2	CASSPRTSGAYNEQFF	TGTGCCAGCAGCCCAAGGACTAGCGGTGCCTACAATGAGCAGTTCTTC
TRBJ2-1	NA	TRBV7-3	NA	CASSPTGDEYPNEQFF	TGTGCCAGCAGCCCCACCGGGGACGAATATCCAAATGAGCAGTTCTTC
TRBJ2-7	NA	TRBV6-6	TRBD1	CATLRRQGLSYEQYF	TGTGCCACCCTTCGTAGACAGGGGCTTTCCTACGAGCAGTACTTC
TRBJ2-6	NA	TRBV14	NA	CASSPQANVLTF	TGTGCCAGCAGCCCCCAAGCCAACGTCCTGACTTTC
TRBJ1-5	few	TRBV19	NA	CASSWGGADNQPQHF	TGTGCCAGTAGTTGGGGGGGCGCGGACAATCAGCCCCAGCATTTT
TRBJ2-7	many	TRBV14	TRBD2	CASNTGGTGPYEQYF	TGTGCCAGCAACACCGGGGGGACTGGACCCTACGAGCAGTACTTC
TRBJ1-6	NA	TRBV19	NA	CASSLRVSSYNSPLHF	TGTGCCAGTAGTCTCAGGGTGAGCTCCTATAATTCACCCCTCCACTTT
TRBJ2-3	NA	TRBV20-1	TRBD2	CSAPGTSGRATDTQYF	TGCAGTGCTCCCGGGACTAGCGGGAGGGCCACAGATACGCAGTATTTT
TRBJ2-5	NA	TRBV7-2	NA	CASSLYGLVSEKETQYF	TGTGCCAGCAGCTTATATGGCTTGGTGTCGGAAAAAGAGACCCAGTACTTC
TRBJ2-3	once	TRBV14	TRBD2	CASSVGGGTTSTDTQYF	TGTGCCAGCAGCGTAGGCGGGGGGACAACTAGCACAGATACGCAGTATTTT
TRBJ1-6	NA	TRBV18	TRBD1	CASSPPPGQGNSPLHF	TGTGCCAGCTCACCCCCCCCGGGACAGGGAAATTCACCCCTCCACTTT
TRBJ1-1	NA	TRBV6-6	NA	CASSSLTPNTEAFF	TGTGCCAGCAGTTCGCTGACACCGAACACTGAAGCTTTCTTT
TRBJ2-1	NA	TRBV2	TRBD2	CASKSGSGGSYNEQFF	TGTGCCAGCAAATCAGGGAGCGGGGGGTCCTACAATGAGCAGTTCTTC
TRBJ1-2	few	TRBV19	NA	CASGGRRLYGYTF	TGTGCCAGTGGAGGACGGCGACTCTATGGCTACACCTTC
TRBJ2-7	NA	TRBV6-2/TRBV6-3	NA	CACTMGYSYEQYF	TGTGCCTGCACCATGGGGTACTCCTACGAGCAGTACTTC